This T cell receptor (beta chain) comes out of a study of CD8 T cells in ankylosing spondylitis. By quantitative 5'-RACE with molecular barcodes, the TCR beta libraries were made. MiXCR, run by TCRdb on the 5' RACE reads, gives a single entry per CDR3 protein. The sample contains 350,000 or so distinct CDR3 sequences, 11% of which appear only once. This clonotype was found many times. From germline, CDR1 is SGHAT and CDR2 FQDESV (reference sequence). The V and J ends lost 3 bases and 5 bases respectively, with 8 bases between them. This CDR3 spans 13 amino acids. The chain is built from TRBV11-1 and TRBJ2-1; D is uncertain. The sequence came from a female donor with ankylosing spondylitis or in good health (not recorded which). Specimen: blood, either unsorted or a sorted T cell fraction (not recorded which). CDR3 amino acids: CASSFERNNEQFF. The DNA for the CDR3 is TGTGCCAGCAGCTTCGAAAGGAACAATGAGCAGTTCTTC. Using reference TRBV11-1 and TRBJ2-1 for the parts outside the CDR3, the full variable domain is EAEVAQSPRYKITEKSQAVAFWCDPISGHATLYWYRQILGQGPELLVQFQDESVVDDSQLPKDRFSAERLKGVDSTLKIQPAELGDSAMYLCASSFERNNEQFFGPGTRLTVL.